The 9 T cell receptor beta chains presented below share a single source sample, sequenced in a study of beta chain features in type 1 diabetes. Findings and limits, study-wide: There was a moderate but significant shortening of TCRB CDR3s in all four CD4+ subsets of Type 1 diabetes patients.

For these receptors, no antigen is known. The sequenced template was cDNA made from the entire isolated RNA. The repertoire was sequenced with immunoSEQ multiplex PCR; TCRdb's copy has only in-frame clones and lacks some. The sample holds 350,000 to 450,000 clones, around 12% seen once. Material: naive CD4+ T cells from blood. The source is a young woman with type 1 diabetes.

The gene calls are TRBV20-1 and TRBJ2-1; maybe TRBD1 (5 bases). There are 11 residues in the CDR3. Germline CDR1 is DFQATT and CDR2 is SNEGSKA (reference sequence). The germline V and J ends were trimmed by 6 bases and 4 bases, with 7 bases remaining between them. The CDR3 region has the DNA TGCAGTGCGCACAGGTACAATGAGCAGTTCTTC. It codes for CSAHRYNEQFF.

The gene calls are TRBV6-5 and TRBJ2-7; 7 bases align to TRBD1. Trimming cost V 6 bases and J 3 bases; bases outside gene matches: 8. Germline assignment: CDR1 MNHEY and CDR2 SVGAGI. This CDR3 spans 14 amino acids. The CDR3 loop is CASSRRQGSYEQYF. The CDR3 DNA is TGTGCCAGCAGCCGTAGACAGGGAAGCTACGAGCAGTACTTC.

This clone showed up just a few times. The rearrangement joins TRBV7-2 to TRBJ2-5; 9 bases are shared with TRBD2. Losses at the gene ends were 5 bases for V and 4 bases for J; bases not matched to a gene: 5. The CDR3 runs 14 residues. Germline V lookup: CDR1 SGHTA, CDR2 FQGNSA. Here the CDR3 DNA reads TGTGCCAGCAGCAGACGACTAGCGGCAGAGACCCAGTACTTC. Protein sequence: CASSRRLAAETQYF.

The rearrangement uses TRBV14 and TRBJ2-1, with a weak D call TRBD2 (5 bases). Trimming shortened V by 2 bases and J by 15 bases, and 17 bases separated the two germline ends. Germline V gene sequence: CDR1 SGHDN, CDR2 FVKESK. CDR3 length: 13 residues. In DNA, the CDR3 is TGTGCCAGCAGCCAATACCAGCGGCTTGGTGTGTTCTTC. Translation: CASSQYQRLGVFF.

This clone turned up a few times. This chain connects TRBV30 to TRBJ2-5; 7 bases are a match to TRBD2. The length of the CDR3 is 15 residues. The germline CDR1 and CDR2 sequences are GTSNPN and SVGIG (reference sequence). Germline trimming cut 2 bases from V and 11 bases from J; bases unmatched to any gene: 17. DNA of the CDR3: TGTGCCTGGAGTCTTGTAGGCTCTTCCAGGCGGGAGCAGTACTTC. It specifies CAWSLVGSSRREQYF.

There are a few counts of this clone. V usage is TRBV15 and J usage is TRBJ2-7; D remains ambiguous. CDR3 length: 15 residues. The germline gives CDR1 LNHNV, CDR2 YYDKDF (reference sequence). Trimming took 0 bases from V and 0 from J, leaving 9 bases between them. The CDR3 DNA follows: TGTGCCACCAGCAGAGAGGCCGTCCGCTCCTACGAGCAGTACTTC. Residues: CATSREAVRSYEQYF.

This clone has only a few counts. The chain links TRBV6-5 to TRBJ1-5; D may be TRBD1 (6 bases). CDR1 is MNHEY, CDR2 SVGAGI, per germline. The CDR3 spans 14 residues. V was pared by 4 bases and J by 6 bases, with 13 bases between. CDR3 sequence: CASSSAGVFQPQHF. DNA of the CDR3: TGTGCCAGCAGTTCGGCAGGGGTTTTTCAGCCCCAGCATTTT.

The CDR3 here is CASIVRGGLAGNNEQFF. CDR3 DNA: TGTGCCAGCATCGTTAGAGGGGGACTAGCAGGGAACAATGAGCAGTTCTTC. The chain carries TRBV7-9 and TRBJ2-1; 9 nucleotides agree with TRBD2. CDR3 length: 17 amino acids. The V gene end was trimmed by 7 bases and the J gene end by 5 bases; junction bases not matched to a gene: 15. Germline V gene lookup returns CDR1 SEHNR and CDR2 FQNEAQ (reference sequence).

This clone was seen a handful of times. The DNA for the CDR3 is TGCGCCAGCTCTCAGAGGGAGCTCGGGACAGATACGCAGTATTTT. Amino acids: CASSQRELGTDTQYF. This rearrangement joins TRBV5-1 to TRBJ2-3; the D gene is possibly TRBD2 (5 bases). The length of the CDR3 is 15 residues. The germline CDR1 and CDR2 sequences are SGHRS and YFSETQ. Deletions cut 7 bases from V and 3 bases from J, with 18 bases between.